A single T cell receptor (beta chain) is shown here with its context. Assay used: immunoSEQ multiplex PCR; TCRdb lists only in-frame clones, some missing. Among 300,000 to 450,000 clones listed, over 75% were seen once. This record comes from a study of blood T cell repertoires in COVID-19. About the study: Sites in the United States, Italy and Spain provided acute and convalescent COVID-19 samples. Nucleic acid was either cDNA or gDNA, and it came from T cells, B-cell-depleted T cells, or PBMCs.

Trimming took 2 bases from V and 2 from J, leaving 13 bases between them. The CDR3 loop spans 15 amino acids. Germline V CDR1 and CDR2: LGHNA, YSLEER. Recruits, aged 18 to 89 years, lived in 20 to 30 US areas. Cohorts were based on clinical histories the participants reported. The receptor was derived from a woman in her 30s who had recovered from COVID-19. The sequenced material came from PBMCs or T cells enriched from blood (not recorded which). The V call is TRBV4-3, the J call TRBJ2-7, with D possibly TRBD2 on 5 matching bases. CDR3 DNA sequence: TGCGCCAGCAGCCAAACCTGGACTGTAACCTACGAGCAGTACTTC. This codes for CASSQTWTVTYEQYF.